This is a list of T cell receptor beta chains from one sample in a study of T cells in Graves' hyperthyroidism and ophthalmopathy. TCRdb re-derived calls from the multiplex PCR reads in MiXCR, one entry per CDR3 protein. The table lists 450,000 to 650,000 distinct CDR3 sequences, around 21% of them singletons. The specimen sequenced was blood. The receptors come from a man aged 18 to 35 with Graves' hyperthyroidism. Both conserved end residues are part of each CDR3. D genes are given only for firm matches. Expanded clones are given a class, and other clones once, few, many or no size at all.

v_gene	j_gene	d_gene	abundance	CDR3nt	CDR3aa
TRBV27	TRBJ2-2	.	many	TGTGCCAGCAGTTTGGTCGGCGCCGGGGAGCTGTTTTTT	CASSLVGAGELFF
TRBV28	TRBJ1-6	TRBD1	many	TGTGCCAGCAGTTTTTCCTTGGCAGGGGGCTATTCACCCCTCCACTTT	CASSFSLAGGYSPLHF
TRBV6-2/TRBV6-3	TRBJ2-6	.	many	TGTGCCAGCACCTCAGGACGGATCCGCGGCGACTCTGGGGCCAACGTCCTGACTTTC	CASTSGRIRGDSGANVLTF
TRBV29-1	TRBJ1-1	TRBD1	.	TGCAGCGTTGAAGTGAGGGACAGGGGTATGCCTGAAGCTTTCTTT	CSVEVRDRGMPEAFF
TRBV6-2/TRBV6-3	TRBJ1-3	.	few	TGTGCCAGCACCCCCGGGATCTCTGGAAACACCATATATTTT	CASTPGISGNTIYF
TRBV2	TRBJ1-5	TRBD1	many	TGTGCCAGCAGTGGCACCGACAGGGTCCAGCCCCAGCATTTT	CASSGTDRVQPQHF
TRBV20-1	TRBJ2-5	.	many	TGCAGTGCTACTGCCGACGGACAAGAGACCCAGTACTTC	CSATADGQETQYF
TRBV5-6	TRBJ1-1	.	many	TGTGCCAGCAGCTTGGGGGATGGGGCTTTCTTT	CASSLGDGAFF
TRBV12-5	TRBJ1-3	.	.	TGTGCTAGTGGTTTGGTACCGATCCGGAAACCTGGAAACACCATATATTTT	CASGLVPIRKPGNTIYF
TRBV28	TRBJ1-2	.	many	TGTGCCACCGTCCCCGGGATCGTGGCAGGCTCCTATGGCTACACCTTC	CATVPGIVAGSYGYTF
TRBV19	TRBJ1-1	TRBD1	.	TGTGCCAGTAGTACTACAGGGGGATACACTGAAGCTTTCTTT	CASSTTGGYTEAFF
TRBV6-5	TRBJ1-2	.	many	TGTGCCAGCAGTTCCTTAACAGCCTCCAGCGGCTACACCTTC	CASSSLTASSGYTF
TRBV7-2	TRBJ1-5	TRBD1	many	TGTGCCAGCAGCTCCGGGACAGGGACCCATCAGCCCCAGCATTTT	CASSSGTGTHQPQHF
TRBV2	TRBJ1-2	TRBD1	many	TGTGCCAGCAGTGGTGACAGGGGCGGCTACACCTTC	CASSGDRGGYTF
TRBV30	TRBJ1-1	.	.	TGTGCCTGGAGTGACCGAGAAGCTTTCTTT	CAWSDREAFF
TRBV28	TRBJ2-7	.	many	TGTGCCAGCAGAAAGGCTGGGGCGGAGCAGTACTTC	CASRKAGAEQYF
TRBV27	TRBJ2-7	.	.	TGTGCCAGCACCGGAGGAGACGAGCAGTACTTC	CASTGGDEQYF
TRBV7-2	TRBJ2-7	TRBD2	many	TGTGCCAGCAGTGTGGGGACTACCTACGAGCAGTACTTC	CASSVGTTYEQYF
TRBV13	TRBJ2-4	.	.	TGTGCCAGCAGCTTAGGAGGGGAGTACATTCAGTACTTC	CASSLGGEYIQYF
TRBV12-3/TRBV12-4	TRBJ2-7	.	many	TGTGCCAGCAGTCTCGGGGGCCCAAACACCTACGAGCAGTACTTC	CASSLGGPNTYEQYF
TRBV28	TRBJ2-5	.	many	TGTGCCAGCAGTTTAGACGCTCAAGAGACCCAGTACTTC	CASSLDAQETQYF
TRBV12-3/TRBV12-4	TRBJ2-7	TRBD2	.	TGTGCCAGCAGTTTAGGGGCTAGCGGGATCTACGAGCAGTACTTC	CASSLGASGIYEQYF
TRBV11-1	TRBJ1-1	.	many	TGTGCCAGCAGCTTAGTAAAGCCTGGACTTTTGAACACTGAAGCTTTCTTT	CASSLVKPGLLNTEAFF
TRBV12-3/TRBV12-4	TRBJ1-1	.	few	TGTGCCAGCAGAAGGTCGAACACTGAAGCTTTCTTT	CASRRSNTEAFF
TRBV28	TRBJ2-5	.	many	TGTGCCAGCAGTCCTGGACTGCCCCCAGAGACCCAGTACTTC	CASSPGLPPETQYF
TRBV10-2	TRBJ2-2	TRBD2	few	TGCGCCAGCAGGGCTCTAGCGGGGAGGGCCGGGGAGCTGTTTTTT	CASRALAGRAGELFF
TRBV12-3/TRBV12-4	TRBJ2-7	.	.	TGTGCCAGCAGTGAAACAGGGCCCTCCTACGAGCAGTACTTC	CASSETGPSYEQYF
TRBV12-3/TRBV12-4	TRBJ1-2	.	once	TGTGCCAGCAGCTTAGAGTCGGGATGGGGCTACACCTTC	CASSLESGWGYTF
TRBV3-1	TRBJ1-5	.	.	TGTGCCAGCAGCCAAGGAAGGGCACAGCCCCAGCATTTT	CASSQGRAQPQHF
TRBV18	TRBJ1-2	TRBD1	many	TGTGCCAGCTCACCACCCGGGACAGATACCGGCTACACCTTC	CASSPPGTDTGYTF
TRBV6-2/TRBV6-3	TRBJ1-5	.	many	TGTGCCAGCAGGGACAGCAATCAGCCCCAGCATTTT	CASRDSNQPQHF
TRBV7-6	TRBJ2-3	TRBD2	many	TGTGCCAGCAGCTTACACCTAGCGGGGGTCACAGATACGCAGTATTTT	CASSLHLAGVTDTQYF
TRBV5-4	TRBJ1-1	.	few	TGTGCCAGCAGCCCGGGAACAGGTGGAGGGTCTGAAGCTTTCTTT	CASSPGTGGGSEAFF
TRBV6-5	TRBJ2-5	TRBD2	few	TGTGCCAGCAGTTACTCTGTACTAGCGGGAGGAGAGACCCAGTACTTC	CASSYSVLAGGETQYF
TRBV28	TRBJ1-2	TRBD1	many	TGTGCCAGCAATCCGGGGGACAGGGAACTGAGTGGCTACACCTTC	CASNPGDRELSGYTF
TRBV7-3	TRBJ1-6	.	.	TGTGCCAGCAGCTTAAACGTCGTGGGCTCACCCCTCCACTTT	CASSLNVVGSPLHF
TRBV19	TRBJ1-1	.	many	TGTGCCAGTTATAGGGGGGCCGAAGCTTTCTTT	CASYRGAEAFF
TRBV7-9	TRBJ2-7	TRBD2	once	TGTGCCAGCAGACAAGCCGGGACTAGCGGGGAGCAGTACTTC	CASRQAGTSGEQYF
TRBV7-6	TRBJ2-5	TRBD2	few	TGTGCCAGCAGCACCCGGACTAGCTTCCAAGAGACCCAGTACTTC	CASSTRTSFQETQYF
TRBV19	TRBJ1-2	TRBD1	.	TGTGCCAGTAGTATGGACAGGGGGTGGTATGGCTACACCTTC	CASSMDRGWYGYTF
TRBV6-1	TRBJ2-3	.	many	TGTGCCAGCAGTGTCGAGGAGAACACAGATACGCAGTATTTT	CASSVEENTDTQYF
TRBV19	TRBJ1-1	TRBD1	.	TGTGCCAGTACCATCCTCTGGAGGGGGCAGAGAGAAGCTTTCTTT	CASTILWRGQREAFF
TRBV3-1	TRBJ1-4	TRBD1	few	TGTGCCAGCAGCCAAGTTGGGACAGCAACTAATGAAAAACTGTTTTTT	CASSQVGTATNEKLFF
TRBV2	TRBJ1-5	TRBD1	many	TGTGCCAGCAGTGAGATAGGGACAGGGGGCGGGCAGCCCCAGCATTTT	CASSEIGTGGGQPQHF
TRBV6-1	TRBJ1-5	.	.	TGTGCCAGCAGTGTTCCCCGCTGGGGCGGTCGATATAGCAATCAGCCCCAGCATTTT	CASSVPRWGGRYSNQPQHF
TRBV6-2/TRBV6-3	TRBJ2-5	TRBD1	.	TGTGCCAGCAGTCACTCAGGGGACAGGCAAGAGACCCAGTACTTC	CASSHSGDRQETQYF